The text below deals with one TCR beta chain. Its antigen is undetermined. V gave up 5 bases and J gave up 4 bases; unmatched junction bases: 13. The germline V gene encodes CDR1 PRHDT and CDR2 FYEKMQ (reference sequence). The CDR3 sequence is 18 residues long. This specimen belongs to a study of a mutant IDH1 vaccine in newly diagnosed glioma. Whole-study context: Radiotherapy alone preceded vaccination by 4-6 weeks; alternatively, vaccination started with temozolomide cycles. Patients had received radiotherapy, temozolomide, or both previously, most receiving both.

Regarding the study as a whole: Variations in leading peripheral T cell clonotypes appeared to have no connection with pseudoprogression.

Sequencing used immunoSEQ multiplex PCR; TCRdb keeps in-frame clones, though not all of them. The sample records over 45,000 clones, about 80% being singletons. This sample's time point: week 5, during vaccination. All doses held 300 ug of mutant IDH1 20-mer peptide, with topical imiquimod. Donors harbored newly found WHO grade 3 or 4 IDH1-mutant, ATRX-lost astrocytomas. The specimen comprised PBMCs, sampled from a glioma patient whose treatment included an IDH1 peptide vaccine. This receptor was taken from a man aged 30 to 45 with glioma. The V and J genes are TRBV13 and TRBJ2-3; the match to TRBD1 covers 12 bases. The CDR3 spells CASSPSGTGGVRADTQYF. The CDR3 DNA reads TGTGCCAGCAGCCCCTCCGGGACAGGGGGCGTTAGGGCAGATACGCAGTATTTT.